This T cell receptor beta chain was recorded in a study of lymphopenia after photon versus proton radiotherapy. Germline assignment: CDR1 MDHEN and CDR2 SYDVKM. Trimming shortened V by 2 bases and J by 2 bases, and 9 bases separated the two germline ends. The CDR3 is made up of 14 amino acids. The assay was immunoSEQ multiplex PCR, and TCRdb's table has in-frame clones only and misses some. In the table there are tens of thousands of clones, around 88% of which are singletons. The table lists this clone with a count of one. This sequence originates from a man between 60 and 75 years old with pancreatic cancer. This sequence joins TRBV28 and TRBJ2-5; D gene unclear. Specimen: peripheral blood, collected from a patient treated with proton-based radiotherapy. The CDR3 here is CASSLNWAQETQYF. DNA of the CDR3: TGTGCCAGCAGTTTAAATTGGGCTCAAGAGACCCAGTACTTC. Drawing the rest from reference TRBV28 and TRBJ2-5, the complete variable domain is DVKVTQSSRYLVKRTGEKVFLECVQDMDHENMFWYRQDPGLGLRLIYFSYDVKMKEKGDIPEGYSVSREKKERFSLILESASTNQTSMYLCASSLNWAQETQYFGPGTRLLVL.